A single sample is the source of the 14 T cell receptor beta chains below, sequenced in a study of Graves' ophthalmopathy and Graves' hyperthyroidism. Amplified TCR beta CDR3 regions were obtained using RNA transcripts as template. RT-PCR was first run with HTBI primers, then multiplex PCR in a second round. MiXCR was run by TCRdb on the multiplex PCR reads, yielding one entry per CDR3 protein. The data show over a million distinct CDR3 sequences, approximately 35% seen once. Material: peripheral blood or thyroid tissue (not recorded which). These receptors were collected from an adult man with Graves' hyperthyroidism.

A few counts support this clonotype. The chain couples TRBV7-9 to TRBJ2-7; 12 bases are a match to TRBD1. The CDR3 spans 17 residues. Per the germline V gene, CDR1 is SEHNR and CDR2 is FQNEAQ (reference sequence). The junction had 12 bases not matched to a gene; V was cut back by 6 bases and J by 3 bases. The CDR3 sequence is CASSSFEGQGANYEQYF. CDR3 in DNA: TGTGCCAGCAGTTCCTTTGAGGGACAGGGGGCCAACTACGAGCAGTACTTC.

This clonotype has at least ten counts. This rearrangement joins TRBV29-1 to TRBJ2-5; D unclear. Trimming took off 6 bases at V and 3 bases at J, with 23 bases between the two ends. CDR1 is SQVTM and CDR2 is ANQGSEA in the germline V gene. CDR3 size: 16 residues. The CDR3 reads CSVDRRTRAIEETQYF. The CDR3 coding sequence is TGCAGCGTCGACCGCCGGACCCGCGCGATCGAAGAGACCCAGTACTTC.

J is TRBJ2-7 and V is TRBV30; 9 bases are a match to TRBD1. The CDR3 loop spans 15 amino acids. Germline V CDR1 and CDR2: GTSNPN, SVGIG (reference sequence). The V and J ends lost 5 bases and 2 bases, in that order; junction bases with no gene match: 10. The CDR3 region is CAWEPGTGIAYEQYF. The CDR3 DNA reads as TGTGCCTGGGAACCCGGGACAGGGATCGCCTACGAGCAGTACTTC.

This chain connects TRBV24-1 to TRBJ1-1; tentatively, D is TRBD1 (5 bases). V was pared by 6 bases and J by 1 base, with 11 bases between. The germline V gene encodes CDR1 KGHDR and CDR2 SFDVKD. The CDR3 length is 14 residues. CDR3 loop: CATSYDSQNTEAFF. CDR3 in DNA: TGTGCCACCAGTTATGACAGTCAGAACACTGAAGCTTTCTTT.

This clonotype occurred many times. The J gene is TRBJ2-7, the V gene TRBV12-3 or TRBV12-4; TRBD2 matches at 11 bases. V lost 6 bases and J lost 2; bases outside the gene matches: 6. This CDR3 region has 15 residues. The DNA for the CDR3 is TGTGCCAGCAGCCCTCTAGCGGGAGGTCCCTACGAGCAGTACTTC. Amino acids: CASSPLAGGPYEQYF.

The count of this clonotype is one. This chain connects TRBV10-3 to TRBJ1-2, with D possibly matching TRBD1 (5 bases). Germline CDR1 and CDR2: ENHRY and SYGVKD. With 10 bases removed from V and 6 bases from J, the gap between germline ends came to 15 bases. CDR3 length: 12 amino acids. CDR3 nucleotide sequence: TGTGCCAGCTCCGACAGATCGGATGGCTACACCTTC. It is translated as CASSDRSDGYTF.

This clonotype has at least ten counts. V is TRBV25-1 and J is TRBJ1-6; D is uncertain. CDR1 is MGHDK and CDR2 is SYGVNS in the germline V gene. Trimming cost V 1 base and J 7 bases, with 14 bases left between them. This CDR3 comprises 16 residues. CDR3 sequence: CASSELEGTRNSPLHF. The CDR3 bases are TGTGCCAGCAGTGAATTGGAGGGCACGAGAAATTCACCCCTCCACTTT.

V is TRBV3-1 and J is TRBJ1-1, with D hard to call. Germline CDR1 LGHDT, CDR2 YNNKEL (reference sequence). The CDR3 consists of 14 residues. V lost 0 bases and J lost 3, with 8 bases in between. The CDR3: CASSQDEADTEAFF. In DNA, the CDR3 is TGTGCCAGCAGCCAAGATGAGGCAGACACTGAAGCTTTCTTT.

The chain combines TRBV10-3 with TRBJ2-7; possible D gene TRBD1, 5 bases. Germline CDR1 is ENHRY and CDR2 is SYGVKD. The CDR3 is made up of 19 amino acids. Trimming pared 3 bases from V and 2 bases from J, leaving 26 bases between. CDR3: CAISDEDSSYEPRAYEQYF. CDR3 DNA sequence: TGTGCCATCAGTGATGAAGACAGCTCCTACGAGCCAAGAGCCTACGAGCAGTACTTC.

This clonotype was seen many times. This chain joins TRBV7-6 and TRBJ1-2; TRBD1 agrees at 8 bases. There are 19 residues in the CDR3. V trimming: 1 base; J trimming: 0 bases; junction bases outside the gene matches: 13. Germline loops: CDR1 SGHVS, CDR2 FNYEAQ. The CDR3 DNA follows: TGTGCCAGCAGCTTAGAACGGACAGGGAGACCCCCGGCTAACTATGGCTACACCTTC. Its translation: CASSLERTGRPPANYGYTF.

This clonotype appeared many times. The chain has TRBV5-6 and TRBJ2-7; D unresolved. The germline V gene has CDR1 SGHDT and CDR2 YYEEEE. Trimming cost V 0 bases and J 2 bases, with 6 bases left between them. The CDR3 sequence is 13 residues long. This chain's CDR3 is CASSLAMTYEQYF. CDR3 sequence (DNA): TGTGCCAGCAGCTTGGCGATGACCTACGAGCAGTACTTC. Looking up the rest from reference TRBV5-6 and TRBJ2-7 gives the full variable domain: DAGVTQSPTHLIKTRGQQVTLRCSPKSGHDTVSWYQQALGQGPQFIFQYYEEEERQRGNFPDRFSGHQFPNYSSELNVNALLLGDSALYLCASSLAMTYEQYFGPGTRLTVT.

This clonotype has a single count. The rearrangement joins TRBV5-4 to TRBJ1-6; D gene uncertain. CDR1 SGHNT and CDR2 YYREEE come from the germline V gene (reference sequence). V gave up 3 bases and J gave up 15 bases, with 13 bases separating them. The CDR3 runs 12 residues. This CDR3 is CASSSKSEVLHF. Written as DNA, the CDR3 is TGTGCCAGCAGCTCGAAATCGGAAGTCCTCCACTTT.

This clonotype was observed a single time. This chain connects TRBV29-1 to TRBJ1-5; D perhaps matches TRBD1 (6 bases). CDR3 size: 13 residues. Per the germline V gene, CDR1 is SQVTM and CDR2 is ANQGSEA. V was trimmed by 5 bases and J by 11 bases, leaving 19 bases between them. The CDR3 coding sequence is TGCAGCGTTAGTCAGGGGCGGGTCCAGGCCCAGCATTTT. Translation gives CSVSQGRVQAQHF.

This clonotype has at least ten counts. The V and J genes are TRBV7-2 and TRBJ1-5; no definite D call. Germline lookup yields CDR1 SGHTA and CDR2 FQGNSA. V was trimmed by 5 bases and J by 9 bases, leaving 20 bases between them. The CDR3 has 15 amino acids. The DNA of the CDR3 is TGTGCCAGCAGCCCCACTGGAGCGTTAGGAGGGCCCCAGCATTTT. Amino acids: CASSPTGALGGPQHF.